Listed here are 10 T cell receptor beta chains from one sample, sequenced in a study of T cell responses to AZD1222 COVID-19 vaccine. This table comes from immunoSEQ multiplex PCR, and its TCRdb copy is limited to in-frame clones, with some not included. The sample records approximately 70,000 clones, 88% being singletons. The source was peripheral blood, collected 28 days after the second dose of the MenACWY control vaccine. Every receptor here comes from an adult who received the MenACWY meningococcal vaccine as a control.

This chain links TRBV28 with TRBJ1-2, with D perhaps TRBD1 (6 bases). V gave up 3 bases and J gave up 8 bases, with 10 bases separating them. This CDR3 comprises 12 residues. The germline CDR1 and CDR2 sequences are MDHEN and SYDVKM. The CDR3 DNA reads TGTGCCAGCAGTTTTCGGGGGCGAGGCTACACCTTC. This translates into CASSFRGRGYTF.

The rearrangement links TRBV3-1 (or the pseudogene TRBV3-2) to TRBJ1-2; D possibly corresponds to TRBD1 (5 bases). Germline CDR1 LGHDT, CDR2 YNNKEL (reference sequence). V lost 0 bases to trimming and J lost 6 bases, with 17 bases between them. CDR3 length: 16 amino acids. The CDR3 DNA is TGTGCCAGCAGCCAAGATCTGACCGGGGGTGCGGATGGCTACACCTTC. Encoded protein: CASSQDLTGGADGYTF.

CDR3 amino acids: CASSFASNSPLHF. The CDR3 DNA reads as TGCGCCAGCAGCTTCGCCAGCAATTCACCCCTCCACTTT. The chain has TRBV5-1 and TRBJ1-6; D is uncertain. From germline, CDR1 is SGHRS and CDR2 YFSETQ. This CDR3 region has 13 residues. Trimming took 2 bases from V and 7 from J, leaving 7 bases between them.

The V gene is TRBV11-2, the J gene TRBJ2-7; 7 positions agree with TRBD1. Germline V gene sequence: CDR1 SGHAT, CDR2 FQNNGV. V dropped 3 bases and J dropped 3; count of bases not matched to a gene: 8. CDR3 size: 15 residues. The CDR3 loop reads CASSFAPTGDYEQYF. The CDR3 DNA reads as TGTGCCAGCAGCTTCGCCCCCACAGGGGACTACGAGCAGTACTTC.

The CDR3 is CASSSARDGGPSETQYF. CDR3 nucleotide sequence: TGTGCCAGCAGCTCCGCCCGGGACGGCGGCCCATCGGAGACCCAGTACTTC. This chain links TRBV7-2 with TRBJ2-5; tentatively, D is TRBD1 or TRBD2 (5 bases each). The germline gives CDR1 SGHTA, CDR2 FQGNSA. The CDR3 is 17 amino acids. Trimming took off 4 bases at V and 5 bases at J, with 23 bases between the two ends.

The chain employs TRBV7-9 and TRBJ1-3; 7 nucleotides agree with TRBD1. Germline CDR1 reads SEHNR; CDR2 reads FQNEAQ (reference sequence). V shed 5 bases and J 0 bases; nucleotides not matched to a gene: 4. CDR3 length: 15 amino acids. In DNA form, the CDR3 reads TGTGCCAGCAGCCCCGGGACAGTCTCTGGAAACACCATATATTTT. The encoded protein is CASSPGTVSGNTIYF.

The CDR3 nucleotides are TGTGCCAGCACTTTCCAAATTCACACTGAAGCTTTCTTT. Amino acid sequence: CASTFQIHTEAFF. V gene TRBV12-3 or TRBV12-4 combines with J gene TRBJ1-1; D is undetermined. This CDR3 spans 13 amino acids. Deletions cut 7 bases from V and 3 bases from J, with 12 bases between.

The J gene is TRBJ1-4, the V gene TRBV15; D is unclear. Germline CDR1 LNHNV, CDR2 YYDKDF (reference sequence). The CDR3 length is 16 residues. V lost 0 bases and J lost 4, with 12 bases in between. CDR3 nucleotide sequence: TGTGCCACCAGCAGAGACAGGCCCGTAAATAATGAAAAACTGTTTTTT. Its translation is CATSRDRPVNNEKLFF.

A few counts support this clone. The CDR3: CASAGLAGYNEQFF. The CDR3 DNA reads as TGTGCCAGCGCCGGGCTAGCGGGTTACAATGAGCAGTTCTTC. This chain uses TRBV19 with TRBJ2-1; 8 bases fit TRBD2. There are 14 residues in the CDR3. Trimming cost V 9 bases and J 4 bases; bases outside gene matches: 8. CDR1 and CDR2 (germline): LNHDA, SQIVND (reference sequence).

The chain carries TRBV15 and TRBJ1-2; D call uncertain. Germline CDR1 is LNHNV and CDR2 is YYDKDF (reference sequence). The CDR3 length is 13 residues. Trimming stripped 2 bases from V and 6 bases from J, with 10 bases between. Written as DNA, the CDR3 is TGTGCCACCAGCAGATCCCCTCAAGATGGCTACACCTTC. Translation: CATSRSPQDGYTF.